These 3 T cell receptor beta chains were all obtained from the same sample, sequenced in a study of blood T cell repertoires in COVID-19. Measured with immunoSEQ multiplex PCR; TCRdb has only the in-frame clones, and not every one. The sample includes more than 150,000 clones, around four fifths seen only once; the top ten take approximately 8.4%. The sample was PBMCs or T cells enriched from blood (not recorded which). These receptors were taken from a woman aged 45-65 years who had recovered from COVID-19.

This rearrangement joins TRBV7-3 to TRBJ2-3; 13 bases fit TRBD2. With 5 bases clipped from V and 11 bases from J, the junction kept 19 bases outside the gene matches. CDR1 is SGHTA and CDR2 is FQGTGA in the germline V gene. The CDR3 consists of 18 residues. The CDR3 DNA sequence: TGTGCCAGCAGCCTTCTCCCCCCCACTAGCGGGAGGGGGGTTGGGCAGTATTTT. It yields the protein CASSLLPPTSGRGVGQYF.

This chain uses TRBV28 with TRBJ2-6; D not certain. The CDR3 runs to 17 residues. V lost 7 bases to trimming and J lost 4 bases, with 20 bases between them. The V gene's germline CDR1 is MDHEN and CDR2 SYDVKM. CDR3 DNA sequence: TGTGCCAGCAAAGAAGGCTCTTCGGGTTGGGGGGCCAACGTCCTGACTTTC. This translates into CASKEGSSGWGANVLTF.

This chain links TRBV19 with TRBJ1-4; 8 nucleotides match TRBD1. Losses at the gene ends were 7 bases for V and 10 bases for J; bases not matched to a gene: 11. Germline values: CDR1 LNHDA, CDR2 SQIVND (reference sequence). This CDR3 is built from 14 residues. The DNA of the CDR3 is TGTGCCAGTAAGGAGGGGACAGGATCGCGAAAACTGTTTTTT. Its protein is CASKEGTGSRKLFF.